This T cell receptor (beta chain) derives from a study of T cells in Graves' hyperthyroidism and ophthalmopathy. Patients having uncontrolled infection, another autoimmune disease, pregnancy or lactation were not included. This clonotype was found a few times. Amplified TCR beta CDR3 regions came from RNA transcripts. HTBI primers drove first-round RT-PCR of the TCR CDR3. TCRdb reprocessed the multiplex PCR reads with MiXCR, giving one entry per CDR3 protein. This sample has hundreds of thousands of distinct CDR3 sequences; more than 12% occur once, and the top ten carry approximately 12%. The CDR3 contains 14 residues. Trimming took 6 bases from V and 7 from J; bases not matched to a gene: 7. The germline gives CDR1 MNHNS, CDR2 SASEGT.

The sequence derives from a woman aged 50 to 60 with Graves' ophthalmopathy. Sequencing was carried out using blood. V usage is TRBV6-1 and J usage is TRBJ2-7; TRBD2 aligns across 12 bases. This CDR3 is CASRRLAGAGEQYF. The DNA of the CDR3 is TGTGCCAGCAGAAGACTAGCGGGAGCTGGAGAGCAGTACTTC.